Each of the 27 T cell receptor beta chains below was sequenced from the same sample in a study of OX40 agonist ivuxolimab in advanced cancers. Assay: immunoSEQ multiplex PCR; the TCRdb copy retains only in-frame clones and omits some. The sample holds roughly 58,000 clones, about 93% seen once. The sample here was CD4+ or CD8+ T cells sorted from blood, taken in a trial of the OX40 agonist ivuxolimab. Every receptor here comes from an adult with an advanced solid tumor such as melanoma, head and neck, liver or kidney cancer.

The chain couples TRBV27 to TRBJ2-7; D could derive from TRBD1 or TRBD2 (5 bases each). Germline CDR1 is MNHEY and CDR2 is SMNVEV (reference sequence). The CDR3 runs to 14 residues. Trimming took off 3 bases at V and 2 bases at J, with 11 bases between the two ends. CDR3 DNA sequence: TGTGCCAGCAGTTTGGTAAAGGGACCCTACGAGCAGTACTTC. Amino acid sequence: CASSLVKGPYEQYF.

As DNA, the CDR3 is TGTGCCAGCAGATCGACAGGGGAGGGCTATGGCTACACCTTC. Encoded protein: CASRSTGEGYGYTF. The chain is built from TRBV11-2 and TRBJ1-2; TRBD1 matches at 8 bases. CDR1 is SGHAT, CDR2 FQNNGV, per germline. The CDR3 length is 14 residues. The V segment lost 6 bases and the J segment 4 bases; nucleotides outside the gene matches: 7.

The V and J genes are TRBV27 and TRBJ2-7; 7 positions match TRBD1. Trimming at V came to 1 base and at J to 3 bases, leaving 6 bases not matched to a gene. The CDR3 spans 15 residues. Germline V gene data show CDR1 as MNHEY and CDR2 as SMNVEV (reference sequence). CDR3 protein: CASSLWGTANYEQYF. In nucleotides, the CDR3 is TGTGCCAGCAGTTTATGGGGGACAGCTAACTACGAGCAGTACTTC.

The DNA for the CDR3 is TGTGCCAGCAGCGCGGGACTAGCGGAAATTTACGAGCAGTACTTC. Translating it yields CASSAGLAEIYEQYF. V is TRBV9 and J is TRBJ2-7, with 11 bases identical to TRBD2. This CDR3 spans 15 amino acids. The germline CDR1 and CDR2 sequences are SGDLS and YYNGEE. Trimming cost V 3 bases and J 4 bases; bases outside gene matches: 6. The full variable domain, in which reference TRBV9 and TRBJ2-7 provide the parts outside the CDR3, is DSGVTQTPKHLITATGQRVTLRCSPRSGDLSVYWYQQSLDQGLQFLIQYYNGEERAKGNILERFSAQQFPDLHSELNLSSLELGDSALYFCASSAGLAEIYEQYFGPGTRLTVT.

This chain joins TRBV19 and TRBJ2-3; a weak D match, TRBD2 (6 bases). V was clipped by 8 bases and J by 0 bases, with 9 bases between them. The V gene's germline CDR1 is LNHDA and CDR2 SQIVND (reference sequence). The CDR3 contains 13 residues. CDR3 sequence: CASRSGSTDTQYF. Written as DNA, the CDR3 is TGTGCCAGTCGAAGCGGGAGCACAGATACGCAGTATTTT.

This rearrangement joins TRBV13 to TRBJ2-7; D call uncertain. The V gene's germline CDR1 is PRHDT and CDR2 FYEKMQ (reference sequence). V was trimmed by 1 base and J by 2 bases, leaving 9 bases between them. This CDR3 comprises 14 residues. CDR3 in amino acids: CASSLAGSTYEQYF. CDR3 sequence (DNA): TGTGCCAGCAGCTTAGCAGGCAGTACCTACGAGCAGTACTTC.

The chain recombines TRBV7-8 with TRBJ2-3; D gene unclear. Germline V lookup: CDR1 SGHVS, CDR2 FQNEAQ. The CDR3 has 16 amino acids. The V gene lost 0 bases and the J gene lost 0 bases, with 10 bases spanning the gap. CDR3 DNA sequence: TGTGCCAGCAGCTTAGCCTTGGTCCCGAGCACAGATACGCAGTATTTT. Translation: CASSLALVPSTDTQYF.

This clone is a singleton in its sample. This rearrangement joins TRBV21-1 to TRBJ1-1; the table calls TRBD1, which could not be checked here. TRBV21-1 is a recognized pseudogene. This CDR3 contains 17 residues. CDR3 in DNA: TGTGCCAGCAGCAAACTGGGGGACAGGGACGGGGCCACTGAAGCTTTCTTT. Translation: CASSKLGDRDGATEAFF.

The chain recombines TRBV5-8 with TRBJ2-7; D gene uncertain. This CDR3 spans 12 amino acids. Germline-derived CDR1 and CDR2 are SGHTS and YDEGEE. Trimming took off 7 bases at V and 7 bases at J, with 15 bases between the two ends. CDR3: CASWAESLEQYF. The CDR3 region has the DNA TGTGCCAGCTGGGCGGAGTCCTTGGAGCAGTACTTC.

The rearrangement links TRBV11-3 to TRBJ1-1; maybe TRBD1 (5 bases). The germline V gene encodes CDR1 SGHNT and CDR2 YENEEA. The CDR3 sequence is 13 residues long. The V and J ends lost 2 bases and 5 bases respectively, with 9 bases between them. In DNA form, the CDR3 reads TGTGCCAGCAGCTTACGGGGGTTGACTGAAGCTTTCTTT. Amino acid sequence: CASSLRGLTEAFF. Full variable domain (remainder filled in from reference TRBV11-3 and TRBJ1-1): EAGVVQSPRYKIIEKKQPVAFWCNPISGHNTLYWYLQNLGQGPELLIRYENEEAVDDSQLPKDRFSAERLKGVDSTLKIQPAELGDSAVYLCASSLRGLTEAFFGQGTRLTVV.

A remark on this clone: At one end, the junction sequence differs from germline, possibly due to a read error. The chain recombines TRBV2 with TRBJ2-2; D unresolved. The CDR3 extends over 14 amino acids. Germline V gene data show CDR1 as SNHLY and CDR2 as FYNNEI. The CDR3 reads CATSDLRDTGELFF. CDR3 nucleotides: TGTGCCACCAGTGATTTGAGAGACACCGGGGAGCTGTTTTTT. Drawing the rest from reference TRBV2 and TRBJ2-2, the complete variable domain is EPEVTQTPSHQVTQMGQEVILRCVPISNHLYFYWYRQILGQKVEFLVSFYNNEISEKSEIFDDQFSVERPDGSNFTLKIRSTKLEDSAMYFCATSDLRDTGELFFGEGSRLTVL.

Relative to its sample, this clone is medium-sized. The chain recombines TRBV28 with TRBJ1-1; D is perhaps TRBD1 (6 bases). The V gene lost 7 bases and the J gene lost 3 bases, with 24 bases spanning the gap. The CDR3 spans 17 residues. Germline V gene sequence: CDR1 MDHEN, CDR2 SYDVKM. This CDR3 is CASKTFPGVEFDTEAFF. CDR3 nucleotide sequence: TGTGCCAGCAAAACTTTTCCAGGGGTAGAATTTGACACTGAAGCTTTCTTT.

The chain couples TRBV9 to TRBJ1-4, with no clear D. Germline assignment: CDR1 SGDLS and CDR2 YYNGEE. Between the trimmed V and J ends, which lost 4 bases and 8 bases, there was a span of 9 bases. The CDR3 spans 12 residues. The CDR3 is CASSPTDEKLFF. The DNA for the CDR3 is TGTGCCAGCAGCCCCACTGACGAAAAACTGTTTTTT.

A single count supports this clone. This chain links TRBV13 with TRBJ1-1; a weak D match, TRBD1 (6 bases). The CDR3 totals 14 residues. CDR1 is PRHDT, CDR2 FYEKMQ, per germline (reference sequence). Between the trimmed V and J ends, which lost 5 bases and 0 bases, there was a span of 10 bases. In DNA form, the CDR3 reads TGTGCCAGCAGCCTCCGGGGGCTGAACACTGAAGCTTTCTTT. This encodes CASSLRGLNTEAFF.

The rearrangement joins TRBV11-2 to TRBJ2-7; D is possibly TRBD2 (6 bases). Germline assignment: CDR1 SGHAT and CDR2 FQNNGV. The CDR3 is made up of 16 amino acids. The V end lost 1 base, the J end lost 6 bases, and 19 bases lay between the germline ends. The CDR3 region is CASSLVHWGRHGEQYF. Here the CDR3 DNA reads TGTGCCAGCAGCTTAGTTCATTGGGGGAGGCACGGCGAGCAGTACTTC.

This chain uses TRBV5-4 with TRBJ1-5; D is possibly TRBD1 (5 bases). V was pared by 10 bases and J by 3 bases, with 17 bases between. CDR1 is SGHNT and CDR2 is YYREEE in the germline V gene (reference sequence). CDR3 length: 14 residues. The CDR3 reads CALHRWGDNQPQHF. The CDR3 bases are TGTGCCCTACACCGATGGGGCGACAATCAGCCCCAGCATTTT.

The rearrangement joins TRBV27 to TRBJ1-6; D gene ambiguous. In germline, CDR1 is MNHEY, CDR2 SMNVEV (reference sequence). The CDR3 totals 14 residues. The V end lost 4 bases, the J end lost 7 bases, and 11 bases lay between the germline ends. CDR3 sequence reads: CASSWAEINSPLHF. CDR3 coding DNA: TGTGCCAGCAGTTGGGCGGAGATAAATTCACCCCTCCACTTT.

The chain recombines TRBV2 with TRBJ2-5; D gene ambiguous. Germline V gives CDR1 SNHLY, CDR2 FYNNEI. The V and J ends lost 6 bases and 5 bases respectively, with 13 bases between them. The CDR3 runs 13 residues. The CDR3 DNA follows: TGTGCCAGCAGCCCCCTTCGCGTGGAGACCCAGTACTTC. Translated, it gives CASSPLRVETQYF.

This chain links TRBV9 with TRBJ2-7; possibly TRBD2 for D (5 bases). This CDR3 is 14 amino acids long. The germline V and J ends were trimmed by 0 bases and 2 bases, with 9 bases remaining between them. The germline V gene encodes CDR1 SGDLS and CDR2 YYNGEE. CDR3 in DNA: TGTGCCAGCAGCGTAGCTAGCAGGCCCTACGAGCAGTACTTC. It translates to CASSVASRPYEQYF.

The J gene is TRBJ2-7, the V gene TRBV6-5; TRBD1 matches 7 bases. This CDR3 region has 16 residues. Losses at the gene ends were 0 bases for V and 3 bases for J; bases not matched to a gene: 8. Germline V gives CDR1 MNHEY, CDR2 SVGAGI. The CDR3, as DNA: TGTGCCAGCAGTTACTCGACGGGACAGCTAATCTACGAGCAGTACTTC. Its protein is CASSYSTGQLIYEQYF.

The V gene is TRBV7-9, the J gene TRBJ2-5, with D hard to call. The CDR3 runs 13 residues. Germline values: CDR1 SEHNR, CDR2 FQNEAQ (reference sequence). V was shortened by 6 bases and J by 0 bases, with 8 bases between the two germline ends. The CDR3 reads CASRTVNQETQYF. The CDR3, as DNA: TGTGCCAGCAGAACAGTAAACCAAGAGACCCAGTACTTC.

The chain couples TRBV28 to TRBJ2-3; tentatively, D is TRBD2 (7 bases). This CDR3 has 20 amino acids. The V and J ends lost 5 bases and 0 bases respectively, with 27 bases between them. Germline V CDR1 and CDR2: MDHEN, SYDVKM. The CDR3 DNA sequence: TGTGCCAGCAGTGGGGGGGGCGACGGATCCACGAGCCCTAGCACAGATACGCAGTATTTT. Protein sequence: CASSGGGDGSTSPSTDTQYF.

This chain links TRBV12-1 with TRBJ2-7; the table's TRBD1 call for D was not verified on the DNA. TRBV12-1 is a documented pseudogene. This CDR3 region has 14 residues. The chain's CDR3 is CASSFGAATYEQYF. Here the CDR3 DNA reads TGTGCCAGCAGCTTTGGGGCCGCCACCTACGAGCAGTACTTC.

The chain uses TRBV9 and TRBJ2-7, with D perhaps TRBD1 (7 bases). The CDR3 length is 15 residues. The germline CDR1 and CDR2 sequences are SGDLS and YYNGEE. V was shortened by 0 bases and J by 2 bases, with 12 bases between the two germline ends. The CDR3 region is CASSVGQGGTYEQYF. The CDR3 DNA is TGTGCCAGCAGCGTAGGGCAGGGGGGAACCTACGAGCAGTACTTC.

The chain uses TRBV4-3 and TRBJ2-1, with 9 bases aligning to TRBD2. Germline V gene data show CDR1 as LGHNA and CDR2 as YSLEER. The CDR3 runs to 16 residues. V was clipped by 1 base and J by 0 bases; unmatched bases: 1. As DNA, the CDR3 is TGCGCCAGCAGCCAAGCTAGCGGGGTCTCCTACAATGAGCAGTTCTTC. This gives the protein CASSQASGVSYNEQFF.

The rearrangement joins TRBV5-4 to TRBJ2-7; 8 bases line up with TRBD2. The CDR3 loop spans 15 amino acids. Germline assignment: CDR1 SGHNT and CDR2 YYREEE (reference sequence). The trim removed 5 bases at V and 1 base at J, leaving 8 bases unmatched. The CDR3: CASSYETSASYEQYF. CDR3 sequence (DNA): TGTGCCAGCAGTTACGAGACTAGCGCGTCCTACGAGCAGTACTTC.

The J gene is TRBJ2-1, the V gene TRBV11-3; tentatively, D is TRBD1 (6 bases). The CDR3 has 14 residues. V lost 4 bases and J lost 4, with 11 bases in between. The V gene's germline CDR1 is SGHNT and CDR2 YENEEA. The CDR3 here is CASSSSTGYNEQFF. DNA for the CDR3: TGTGCCAGCAGCTCCTCCACAGGGTACAATGAGCAGTTCTTC.